Shown below are 28 T cell receptor beta chains from a single sample sequenced in a study of breast tumors, draining lymph nodes, adjacent tissues (TCRdb year 2016). Library preparation was by multiplex PCR. The instrument given in TCRdb is Illumina HiSeq 2000. Through fastp at Q25 and MiXCR, TCRdb rebuilt clones from the public reads, retaining in-frame beta chains. When rows share a CDR3 protein, they turn into one entry using the most common DNA and genes. This sample holds approximately 230,000 distinct CDR3 sequences; about 34% were observed only once. The biggest ten clones account for about 3.3% of the sample. Lymph node samples were obtained from the axillary draining lymph nodes of breast cancer patients. What was sequenced was axillary lymph node tissue. The receptors here all came from a female donor with breast cancer. Some clones in this sample may be carry-over from other donors' samples.

This clonotype has more than one count but fewer than ten. The V gene is TRBV6-5, the J gene TRBJ1-3; D unresolved. V was clipped by 6 bases and J by 0 bases, with 18 bases between them. The CDR3 length is 17 residues. CDR1 is MNHEY and CDR2 is SVGAGI in the germline V gene. CDR3 protein: CASRPSGTRSSGNTIYF. In nucleotides, the CDR3 is TGTGCCAGCAGACCATCAGGAACTCGGAGCTCTGGAAACACCATATATTTT.

The chain combines TRBV10-3 with TRBJ1-1; 7 bases map to TRBD1. The CDR3 spans 13 residues. Germline V CDR1 and CDR2: ENHRY, SYGVKD. Unmatched junction bases numbered 7, after V lost 7 bases and J lost 5 bases. In DNA form, the CDR3 reads TGTGCCATCAAACGACAGGGACAGACTGAAGCTTTCTTT. As protein: CAIKRQGQTEAFF.

This chain links TRBV4-1 with TRBJ2-4; TRBD2 matches 8 bases. J was trimmed by 1 base and V by 2 bases; bases with no gene match: 7. Looked up from germline, CDR1 is MGHRA and CDR2 is YSYEKL. This CDR3 is 17 amino acids long. DNA for the CDR3: TGCGCCAGCAGCCAACCCCCAGCGGGGGTGGCCAAAAACATTCAGTACTTC. This gives the protein CASSQPPAGVAKNIQYF.

This clonotype was detected ten times or more. The chain is built from TRBV4-1 and TRBJ1-2; no reliable D call. Germline V gene lookup returns CDR1 MGHRA and CDR2 YSYEKL. V shed 3 bases and J shed 8 bases, with 13 bases lying between them. The CDR3 contains 13 residues. CDR3 residues: CASSHERTGGYTF. DNA of the CDR3: TGCGCCAGCAGCCATGAGAGGACGGGCGGCTACACCTTC.

This clonotype was seen ten or more times. This chain links TRBV5-1 with TRBJ1-2; a weak D match, TRBD1 (6 bases). The CDR3 is 13 amino acids. Trimming left V 4 bases short and J 4 bases short, with 11 bases between. Germline lookup yields CDR1 SGHRS and CDR2 YFSETQ. In DNA, the CDR3 is TGCGCCAGCAGCCCGGACAGTTCCTATGGCTACACCTTC. Residues: CASSPDSSYGYTF.

In the case of this clonotype: This could be a read error, since a much larger clone is one nucleotide away. This chain links TRBV18 with TRBJ2-7, with unresolved D. The CDR3 totals 15 residues. CDR1 KGHSH and CDR2 LQKENI come from the germline V gene. CDR3 residues: CASSPQAGSSYKQYF. As DNA, the CDR3 is TGTGCCAGCTCACCACAGGCAGGTAGCTCCTACAAGCAGTACTTC.

This clonotype occurred many times. This rearrangement joins TRBV2 to TRBJ2-3; 10 bases match TRBD2. The CDR3 totals 16 residues. The trim removed 4 bases at V and 0 bases at J, leaving 4 bases unmatched. Germline-derived CDR1 and CDR2 are SNHLY and FYNNEI. CDR3 residues: CASSGSGGRSTDTQYF. The CDR3 nucleotides are TGTGCCAGCAGTGGTAGCGGGGGGCGAAGCACAGATACGCAGTATTTT. The full variable domain, rest sourced from reference TRBV2 and TRBJ2-3, is EPEVTQTPSHQVTQMGQEVILRCVPISNHLYFYWYRQILGQKVEFLVSFYNNEISEKSEIFDDQFSVERPDGSNFTLKIRSTKLEDSAMYFCASSGSGGRSTDTQYFGPGTRLTVL.

This clonotype was picked up many times. The CDR3 spells CASSQGGTDGYTF. Written as DNA, the CDR3 is TGTGCCAGCAGCCAAGGAGGGACCGACGGCTACACCTTC. This sequence joins TRBV14 and TRBJ1-2; D perhaps matches TRBD1 (5 bases). Germline CDR1 reads SGHDN; CDR2 reads FVKESK. The V end was cut by 1 base, the J end by 8 bases, with 11 bases between. CDR3 length: 13 amino acids.

Concerning this clonotype: A much more abundant neighbour one base away suggests this may be a read error. V usage is TRBV11-3 and J usage is TRBJ2-1; weak D call: TRBD2 (5 bases). Germline CDR1 SGHNT, CDR2 YENEEA. V was cut by 1 base and J by 12 bases, with 13 bases left in between. CDR3 length: 13 residues. The CDR3 protein is CASSLANSEWQFF. CDR3 bases: TGTGCCAGCAGCTTAGCGAATAGCGAGTGGCAGTTCTTC.

The sample holds many counts of this clonotype. The V call is TRBV7-2, the J call TRBJ2-3; tentatively, D is TRBD2 (5 bases). Trimming left V 4 bases short and J 10 bases short, with 12 bases between. Germline CDR1 and CDR2: SGHTA and FQGNSA. The CDR3 covers 12 residues. The CDR3: CASSYPGRAQYF. The CDR3 region has the DNA TGTGCCAGCAGCTACCCCGGGCGGGCGCAGTATTTT. The full variable domain, completed using reference TRBV7-2 and TRBJ2-3, is GAGVSQSPSNKVTEKGKDVELRCDPISGHTALYWYRQSLGQGLEFLIYFQGNSAPDKSGLPSDRFSAERTGGSVSTLTIQRTQQEDSAVYLCASSYPGRAQYFGPGTRLTVL.

This clonotype was observed a few times. The germline gene is not matched at one end of the junction; a read error may be the cause. CDR3 nucleotide sequence: TGTGCCAGCAGTCACTCTTTTGGAACAGGGAAGGAAAAACTGTTTTTT. Amino acid sequence: CASSHSFGTGKEKLFF. This chain links TRBV6-5 with TRBJ1-4, with TRBD1 as a possible D gene (6 bases). The CDR3 runs to 16 residues. Germline CDR1 and CDR2: MNHEY and SVGAGI.

J is TRBJ1-6 and V is TRBV15; unclear D gene. The CDR3 spans 9 residues. Germline CDR1 is LNHNV and CDR2 is YYDKDF (reference sequence). Between the trimmed V and J ends, which lost 5 bases and 13 bases, there was a span of 3 bases. CDR3 bases: TGTGCCACCAGCGCGCCCCTCCACTTT. Translation gives CATSAPLHF.

This clonotype was counted many times. As DNA, the CDR3 is TGTGCCAGCAGTACCGACAGGGGCAATCAGCCCCAGCATTTT. This sequence encodes CASSTDRGNQPQHF. The J gene is TRBJ1-5, the V gene TRBV2, with 7 nucleotides matching TRBD1. Germline CDR1 reads SNHLY; CDR2 reads FYNNEI. This CDR3 contains 14 residues. The V gene end was trimmed by 5 bases and the J gene end by 2 bases; junction bases not matched to a gene: 3.

This clonotype showed up many times. V gene TRBV11-2 combines with J gene TRBJ2-2, with 8 nucleotides matching TRBD2. The J segment lost 1 base and the V segment lost 5 bases, leaving 9 bases of the junction unmatched. The CDR3 has 17 amino acids. Per germline, CDR1 SGHAT and CDR2 FQNNGV. The CDR3 spells CASSPTSGGQNTGELFF. In DNA, the CDR3 is TGTGCCAGCAGCCCTACAAGCGGGGGACAGAACACCGGGGAGCTGTTTTTT.

J is TRBJ2-7 and V is TRBV5-1; the D gene is possibly TRBD2 (5 bases). The CDR3 length is 12 residues. Germline CDR1 and CDR2: SGHRS and YFSETQ. The germline V and J ends were trimmed by 0 bases and 13 bases, with 14 bases remaining between them. The CDR3 DNA is TGCGCCAGCAGCTTGGTTCCCGGGGAGCTCTACTTC. Translating gives CASSLVPGELYF.

This clonotype was counted many times. The chain joins TRBV19 to TRBJ2-2, with D unclear. The CDR3 is 14 residues long. The V gene lost 5 bases and the J gene lost 6 bases, with 13 bases spanning the gap. Germline V gene data show CDR1 as LNHDA and CDR2 as SQIVND (reference sequence). CDR3 in DNA: TGTGCCAGTAGTCCCCAGACAAGCTCCGGGGAGCTGTTTTTT. Translated: CASSPQTSSGELFF.

The V gene is TRBV11-2, the J gene TRBJ1-1; weak D call: TRBD1 (6 bases). CDR3 size: 13 residues. V was cut by 5 bases and J by 6 bases, with 13 bases left in between. In germline, CDR1 is SGHAT, CDR2 FQNNGV. Written as DNA, the CDR3 is TGTGCCAGCAGCCCGCAGGGGTGGCCTGAAGCTTTCTTT. Protein product: CASSPQGWPEAFF.

To note about this clonotype: One junction end does not reproduce the germline sequence, and a read error may be involved. The rearrangement links TRBV6-5 to TRBJ2-7; 11 nucleotides match TRBD2. The CDR3 runs to 14 residues. Germline V gene data show CDR1 as MNHEY and CDR2 as SVGAGI. The CDR3 loop reads CAISLRTSGYEQYF. As DNA, the CDR3 is TGTGCCATCAGTCTGCGGACTAGCGGGTACGAGCAGTACTTC.

The J gene is TRBJ1-2, the V gene TRBV3-1; D is unclear. The CDR3 spans 13 residues. With 4 bases removed from V and 4 bases from J, the gap between germline ends came to 10 bases. CDR1 is LGHDT, CDR2 YNNKEL, per germline (reference sequence). DNA of the CDR3: TGTGCCAGCAGCCCCGAGCTCCTCTATGGCTACACCTTC. As protein: CASSPELLYGYTF.

In the case of this clonotype: At one of its ends the junction is not consistent with the germline gene, which may arise from a read error. CDR3 protein: CASGEGSNSPLHF. DNA for the CDR3: TGTGCCAGCGGTGAAGGTTCTAATTCACCCCTCCACTTT. The V gene is TRBV25-1, the J gene TRBJ1-6; the D is unclear. CDR1 is MGHDK and CDR2 is SYGVNS in the germline V gene. This CDR3 has 13 amino acids. The full variable domain, its missing parts supplied by reference TRBV25-1 and TRBJ1-6, is EADIYQTPRYLVIGTGKKITLECSQTMGHDKMYWYQQDPGMELHLIHYSYGVNSTEKGDLSSESTVSRIRTEHFPLTLESARPSHTSQYLCASGEGSNSPLHFGNGTRLTVT.

Points on this clonotype: The junction does not match germline at one end; this may be a read error. This chain uses TRBV7-2 with TRBJ2-5; 11 bases map to TRBD2. The CDR3 spans 16 residues. Germline loops: CDR1 SGHTA, CDR2 FQGNSA. This CDR3 reads CASTLNVAGGRETQYF. The CDR3 nucleotides read TGTGCCAGCACCTTAAACGTAGCGGGGGGGCGAGAGACCCAGTACTTC.

This clonotype has at least ten counts. This chain joins TRBV6-1 and TRBJ2-7; TRBD2 is a possible D gene (5 bases). The CDR3 contains 15 residues. Trimming stripped 7 bases from V and 4 bases from J, with 20 bases between. The germline CDR1 and CDR2 sequences are MNHNS and SASEGT. The CDR3 nucleotides read TGTGCCAGCATCGTCGAAGGTACCGGGGTGTACGAGCAGTACTTC. It yields the protein CASIVEGTGVYEQYF.

The count of this clonotype is one. A much larger clone differs from this one at a single base, so this may be a read error. The V gene is TRBV7-2, the J gene TRBJ2-1; possibly TRBD2 for D (7 bases). The CDR3 has 15 amino acids. CDR1 is SGHTA, CDR2 FQGNSA, per germline. The CDR3 is CASTSRGGVYNEQLF. The CDR3 DNA is TGTGCCAGCACCTCTAGGGGGGGGGTCTACAATGAGCAGCTCTTC.

This clonotype was seen ten or more times. The chain links TRBV6-1 to TRBJ2-5; 8 positions match TRBD2. Germline V gene data show CDR1 as MNHNS and CDR2 as SASEGT. The CDR3 length is 13 residues. V was clipped by 6 bases and J by 5 bases; unmatched bases: 5. Here the CDR3 reads CASRPGGGETQYF. The CDR3 coding sequence is TGTGCCAGCAGGCCGGGAGGGGGTGAGACCCAGTACTTC.

The rearrangement links TRBV5-4 to TRBJ2-5, with 7 bases matching TRBD2. The CDR3 runs to 14 residues. The V gene's germline CDR1 is SGHNT and CDR2 YYREEE (reference sequence). The V gene end was trimmed by 4 bases and the J gene end by 4 bases; junction bases not matched to a gene: 7. The CDR3 loop reads CASSRGGGRETQYF. The DNA for the CDR3 is TGTGCCAGCAGCCGGGGAGGCGGGAGAGAGACCCAGTACTTC.

The chain employs TRBV5-4 and TRBJ2-7, with D unresolved. The germline V gene has CDR1 SGHNT and CDR2 YYREEE (reference sequence). The CDR3 loop spans 13 amino acids. V lost 4 bases, J lost 2 bases, and 10 bases lay in between. CDR3 sequence (DNA): TGTGCCAGCAGCGGCGGAGCCGCCTACGAGCAGTACTTC. It is translated as CASSGGAAYEQYF.

The sample holds one count of this clonotype. This rearrangement joins TRBV11-1 to TRBJ2-5; the match to TRBD1 covers 7 bases. Germline V gives CDR1 SGHAT, CDR2 FQDESV (reference sequence). V lost 0 bases to trimming and J lost 5 bases; unmatched junction nucleotides: 12. This CDR3 has 17 amino acids. CDR3 protein: CASSLAPGQYGLETQYF. DNA for the CDR3: TGTGCCAGCAGCTTAGCTCCGGGACAGTATGGCTTGGAGACCCAGTACTTC.

This clonotype has just one count. The chain has TRBV5-1 and TRBJ1-6; D is uncertain. The CDR3 loop spans 10 amino acids. From germline, CDR1 is SGHRS and CDR2 YFSETQ. The V and J ends lost 10 bases and 10 bases respectively, with 9 bases between them. In nucleotides, the CDR3 is TGCGCCGTCCCTACGTCACCCCTCCACTTT. This sequence encodes CAVPTSPLHF.